These T cell receptor beta chains were read from a single sample in a study of shared clonotypes between healthy human individuals. TCRdb's table, derived via immunoSEQ multiplex PCR, lists solely in-frame clones and lacks some. The sample lists 1,400,000 or so clones; approximately 98.5% were seen once. Sequenced sample: naive CD4+ T cells sorted from blood. These TCRs come from a young man in good health. Each CDR3 is given with its conserved first and last residue. The D gene is left open where the match is weak. The size of a clone is reported for some rows only, either as once, few or many, or as a class for expanded clones.

size: NA
J: TRBJ2-3
V: TRBV9
D: TRBD2
CDR3: CASSSRDYPTDTQYF
DNA: TGTGCCAGCAGCTCCCGGGACTACCCCACAGATACGCAGTATTTT

size: NA
J: TRBJ2-1
V: TRBV11-2
D: NA
CDR3: CASSVKSNEQFF
DNA: TGTGCCAGCAGCGTAAAGAGCAATGAGCAGTTCTTC

size: NA
J: TRBJ2-2
V: TRBV5-1
D: TRBD2
CDR3: CASSDSGRRPLSGELFF
DNA: TGCGCCAGCAGCGATAGCGGGAGGCGCCCCCTGTCCGGGGAGCTGTTTTTT

size: NA
J: TRBJ2-7
V: TRBV4-2
D: NA
CDR3: CANWPGRATRTSYEQYF
DNA: TGTGCCAACTGGCCGGGGCGCGCCACCCGGACGTCCTACGAGCAGTACTTC

size: NA
J: TRBJ2-3
V: TRBV7-6
D: NA
CDR3: CASSLNGSPATQYF
DNA: TGTGCCAGCAGCTTAAATGGTAGTCCCGCTACGCAGTATTTT

size: NA
J: TRBJ2-2
V: TRBV29-1
D: TRBD2
CDR3: CSAGGTSGRNTGELFF
DNA: TGCAGCGCAGGAGGGACTAGCGGGAGGAACACCGGGGAGCTGTTTTTT

size: NA
J: TRBJ1-1
V: TRBV28
D: NA
CDR3: CASSSGSSEGDTEAFF
DNA: TGTGCCAGCAGTTCCGGGTCCTCCGAGGGGGACACTGAAGCTTTCTTT

size: NA
J: TRBJ2-7
V: TRBV2
D: NA
CDR3: CASHRSTAYEQYF
DNA: TGTGCCAGTCACAGGTCCACGGCCTACGAGCAGTACTTC

size: NA
J: TRBJ2-2
V: TRBV11-3
D: NA
CDR3: CASSLTRSTGELFF
DNA: TGTGCCAGCAGCCTGACAAGGTCCACCGGGGAGCTGTTTTTT

size: NA
J: TRBJ2-7
V: TRBV5-1
D: NA
CDR3: CASSSLSRRGPYEQYF
DNA: TGCGCCAGCAGCTCGCTCTCTCGTCGTGGACCCTACGAGCAGTACTTC

size: NA
J: TRBJ1-4
V: TRBV5-6
D: NA
CDR3: CASSLVGVVGEKLFF
DNA: TGTGCCAGCAGCTTGGTTGGGGTAGTAGGTGAAAAACTGTTTTTT

size: NA
J: TRBJ1-1
V: TRBV10-3
D: NA
CDR3: CAIVESTDTEAFF
DNA: TGTGCCATCGTTGAGTCGACGGACACTGAAGCTTTCTTT

size: once
J: TRBJ2-1
V: TRBV29-1
D: NA
CDR3: CSVGGVLEQFF
DNA: TGCAGCGTGGGAGGCGTGCTTGAGCAGTTCTTC

size: NA
J: TRBJ2-5
V: TRBV29-1
D: NA
CDR3: CSVQGAEQETQYF
DNA: TGCAGCGTTCAGGGAGCGGAACAAGAGACCCAGTACTTC

size: NA
J: TRBJ2-3
V: TRBV30
D: NA
CDR3: CAWGGTDTQYF
DNA: TGTGCCTGGGGTGGCACAGATACGCAGTATTTT

size: NA
J: TRBJ2-2
V: TRBV18
D: TRBD1
CDR3: CASSPGTGGKSGELFF
DNA: TGTGCCAGCTCACCCGGGACAGGGGGCAAGTCGGGGGAGCTGTTTTTT

size: once
J: TRBJ2-7
V: TRBV27
D: NA
CDR3: CASSIQGSGEQYF
DNA: TGTGCCAGCAGTATACAGGGTTCGGGTGAGCAGTACTTC

size: NA
J: TRBJ2-3
V: TRBV19
D: NA
CDR3: CASSKERNRDTQYF
DNA: TGTGCCAGTAGTAAGGAAAGAAATAGAGATACGCAGTATTTT

size: NA
J: TRBJ2-3
V: TRBV4-1
D: NA
CDR3: CASSQDHSSTDTQYF
DNA: TGCGCCAGCAGCCAAGATCACTCTAGCACAGATACGCAGTATTTT

size: NA
J: TRBJ2-7
V: TRBV6-1
D: TRBD1
CDR3: CASRYRGETYEQYF
DNA: TGTGCCAGCAGATACAGGGGAGAGACCTACGAGCAGTACTTC

size: NA
J: TRBJ2-3
V: TRBV21-1
D: NA
CDR3: CASSNSGLVATSTDTQYF
DNA: TGTGCCAGCAGCAACTCTGGATTGGTAGCGACTAGCACAGATACGCAGTATTTT

size: NA
J: TRBJ2-1
V: TRBV9
D: TRBD2
CDR3: CASSPTGTSANNEQFF
DNA: TGTGCCAGCAGCCCAACCGGGACTAGCGCCAACAATGAGCAGTTCTTC

size: NA
J: TRBJ2-2
V: TRBV5-4
D: TRBD2
CDR3: CASSYLWEGDTGELFF
DNA: TGTGCCAGCAGCTACCTGTGGGAGGGAGACACCGGGGAGCTGTTTTTT

size: NA
J: TRBJ2-1
V: TRBV5-1
D: NA
CDR3: CASSIGGPSYNEQFF
DNA: TGCGCCAGCAGCATCGGGGGCCCATCCTACAATGAGCAGTTCTTC

size: NA
J: TRBJ1-1
V: TRBV29-1
D: NA
CDR3: CSVVSGTNTEAFF
DNA: TGCAGCGTTGTGAGCGGGACGAACACTGAAGCTTTCTTT

size: NA
J: TRBJ2-1
V: TRBV11-3
D: NA
CDR3: CASSLSGSYNEQFF
DNA: TGTGCCAGCAGCTTATCAGGGTCCTACAATGAGCAGTTCTTC

size: once
J: TRBJ2-3
V: TRBV5-1
D: TRBD2
CDR3: CASSLRAGPDTQYF
DNA: TGCGCCAGCAGCTTGAGAGCGGGGCCTGATACGCAGTATTTT

size: NA
J: TRBJ2-3
V: TRBV5-1
D: NA
CDR3: CASSLEDSRDTQYF
DNA: TGCGCCAGCAGCTTGGAGGACAGTAGGGATACGCAGTATTTT

size: NA
J: TRBJ1-3
V: TRBV6-5
D: NA
CDR3: CASSLLDSGNTIYF
DNA: TGTGCCAGCAGTTTACTGGACTCTGGAAACACCATATATTTT

size: NA
J: TRBJ2-5
V: TRBV5-1
D: NA
CDR3: CASSFKAQETQYF
DNA: TGCGCCAGCAGCTTTAAGGCACAAGAGACCCAGTACTTC

size: NA
J: TRBJ1-2
V: TRBV5-4
D: NA
CDR3: CASSFPDYGYTF
DNA: TGTGCCAGCAGCTTTCCCGACTATGGCTACACCTTC

size: NA
J: TRBJ1-2
V: TRBV4-3
D: TRBD1
CDR3: CASSQDHRTGSGYTF
DNA: TGCGCCAGCAGCCAAGATCACCGGACAGGGAGTGGCTACACCTTC

size: NA
J: TRBJ1-1
V: TRBV2
D: NA
CDR3: CASSELINTEAFF
DNA: TGTGCCAGCAGTGAACTGATAAACACTGAAGCTTTCTTT

size: NA
J: TRBJ2-7
V: TRBV2
D: NA
CDR3: CASRASDSRYEQYF
DNA: TGTGCCAGCAGAGCTTCGGACAGCAGGTACGAGCAGTACTTC

size: NA
J: TRBJ2-7
V: TRBV11-2
D: TRBD2
CDR3: CASSRSGHRGGANYEQYF
DNA: TGTGCCAGCAGCCGTAGCGGGCACCGAGGAGGAGCTAACTACGAGCAGTACTTC

size: NA
J: TRBJ2-5
V: TRBV28
D: TRBD2
CDR3: CASRLAGIQETQYF
DNA: TGTGCCAGCCGACTAGCGGGTATTCAAGAGACCCAGTACTTC

size: NA
J: TRBJ1-2
V: TRBV5-4
D: NA
CDR3: CASENSTASNYGYTF
DNA: TGTGCCAGCGAGAATTCGACGGCCTCTAACTATGGCTACACCTTC

size: NA
J: TRBJ2-3
V: TRBV5-4
D: NA
CDR3: CASSQDLEYTQYF
DNA: TGTGCCAGCAGCCAAGATTTGGAGTATACGCAGTATTTT

size: NA
J: TRBJ2-2
V: TRBV5-1
D: NA
CDR3: CASSSPRGYAGELFF
DNA: TGCGCCAGCAGCTCCCCCCGGGGGTATGCCGGGGAGCTGTTTTTT

size: NA
J: TRBJ2-1
V: TRBV5-1
D: TRBD2
CDR3: CASSLLAGEYYNEQFF
DNA: TGCGCCAGCAGCTTGTTAGCGGGAGAGTATTACAATGAGCAGTTCTTC

size: NA
J: TRBJ2-3
V: TRBV21-1
D: NA
CDR3: CASSKAVPGAASTDTQYF
DNA: TGTGCCAGCAGCAAAGCCGTTCCCGGGGCGGCGAGCACAGATACGCAGTATTTT